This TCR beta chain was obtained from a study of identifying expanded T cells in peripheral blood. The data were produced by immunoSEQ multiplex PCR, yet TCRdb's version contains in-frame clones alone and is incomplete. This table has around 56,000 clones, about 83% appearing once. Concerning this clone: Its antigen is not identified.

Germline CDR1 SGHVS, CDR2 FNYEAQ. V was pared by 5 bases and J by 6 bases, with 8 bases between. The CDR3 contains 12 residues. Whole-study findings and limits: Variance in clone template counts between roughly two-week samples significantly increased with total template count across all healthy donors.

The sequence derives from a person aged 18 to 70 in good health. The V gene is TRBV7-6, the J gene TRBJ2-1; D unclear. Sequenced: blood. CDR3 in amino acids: CASSPWSNEQFF. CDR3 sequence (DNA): TGTGCCAGCAGCCCCTGGTCCAATGAGCAGTTCTTC.